This TCR beta chain was documented in a study of Ad26.COV2.S vaccination and SARS-CoV-2 variants. Findings and limits, study-wide: Spike-specific TCR breadth ran higher among vaccine recipients than placebo recipients.

Note on this clone: Its specificity is not known.

The treatment denotes: approximately 18 received Ad26.COV2.S at low or high dose, single or two shots; several received placebo; per-sample allocation not given. The study sampled participants on day 63 after the first vaccine or placebo injection. Generated by immunoSEQ multiplex PCR, the TCRdb table keeps only in-frame clones and is missing some. The sample holds around 300,000 clones, 65% to 90% seen once. This clonotype originated in a person between 18 and 59 years old who received the Ad26.COV2.S COVID-19 vaccine or a placebo. The sequencing here drew on peripheral blood, taken in a trial of Ad26.COV2.S vaccine versus placebo.

The chain's CDR3 is CASSPTGSFREKLFF. The CDR3 nucleotides read TGTGCCAGTAGTCCAACAGGGTCTTTTCGCGAAAAACTGTTTTTT. V gene TRBV19 combines with J gene TRBJ1-4; possibly TRBD1 for D (6 bases). CDR3 length: 15 amino acids. CDR1 and CDR2 (germline): LNHDA, SQIVND (reference sequence). Trimming stripped 5 bases from V and 8 bases from J, with 18 bases between. The variable domain in full, with the rest retrieved from reference TRBV19 and TRBJ1-4, is DGGITQSPKYLFRKEGQNVTLSCEQNLNHDAMYWYRQDPGQGLRLIYYSQIVNDFQKGDIAEGYSVSREKKESFPLTVTSAQKNPTAFYLCASSPTGSFREKLFFGSGTQLSVL.